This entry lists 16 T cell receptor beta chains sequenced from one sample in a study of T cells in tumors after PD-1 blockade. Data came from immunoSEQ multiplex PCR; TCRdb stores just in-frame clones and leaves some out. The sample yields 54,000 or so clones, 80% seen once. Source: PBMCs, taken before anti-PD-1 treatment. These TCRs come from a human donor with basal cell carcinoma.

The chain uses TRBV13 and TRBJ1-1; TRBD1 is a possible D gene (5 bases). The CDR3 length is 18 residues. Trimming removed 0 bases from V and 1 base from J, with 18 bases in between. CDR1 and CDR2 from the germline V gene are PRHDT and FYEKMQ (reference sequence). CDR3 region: CASSLGLMAGSTNTEAFF. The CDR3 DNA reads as TGTGCCAGCAGCTTAGGCCTAATGGCAGGGTCTACGAACACTGAAGCTTTCTTT.

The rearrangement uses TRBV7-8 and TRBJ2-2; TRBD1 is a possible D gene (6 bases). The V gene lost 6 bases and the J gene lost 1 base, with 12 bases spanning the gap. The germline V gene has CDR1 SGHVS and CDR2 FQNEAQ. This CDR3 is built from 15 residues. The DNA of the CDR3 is TGTGCCAGCAGAAGGACAGAGATGAACACCGGGGAGCTGTTTTTT. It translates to CASRRTEMNTGELFF.

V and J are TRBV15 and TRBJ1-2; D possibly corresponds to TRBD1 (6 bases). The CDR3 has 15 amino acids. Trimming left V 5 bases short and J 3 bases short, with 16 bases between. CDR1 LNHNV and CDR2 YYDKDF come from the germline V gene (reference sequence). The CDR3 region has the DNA TGTGCCACCAGCCGAAAACCCAGACAGGACTATGGCTACACCTTC. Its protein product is CATSRKPRQDYGYTF.

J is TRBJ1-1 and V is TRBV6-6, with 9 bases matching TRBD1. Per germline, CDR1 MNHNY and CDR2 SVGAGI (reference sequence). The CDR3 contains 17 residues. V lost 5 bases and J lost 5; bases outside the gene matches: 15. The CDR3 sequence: CASSPRTGAKGRTEAFF. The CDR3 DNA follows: TGTGCCAGCAGTCCCCGGACAGGGGCAAAGGGTAGAACTGAAGCTTTCTTT.

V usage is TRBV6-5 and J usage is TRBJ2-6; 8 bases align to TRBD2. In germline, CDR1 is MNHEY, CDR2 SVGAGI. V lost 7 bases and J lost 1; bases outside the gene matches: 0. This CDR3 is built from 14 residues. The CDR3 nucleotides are TGTGCCAGCACGGGGGGGTCTGGGGCCAACGTCCTGACTTTC. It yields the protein CASTGGSGANVLTF.

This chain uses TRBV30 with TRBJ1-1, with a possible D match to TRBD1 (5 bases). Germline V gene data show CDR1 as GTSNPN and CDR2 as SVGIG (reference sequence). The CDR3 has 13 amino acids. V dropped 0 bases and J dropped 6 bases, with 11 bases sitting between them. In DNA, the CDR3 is TGTGCCTGGAGTGTTGCGGGGCCCGCTGAAGCTTTCTTT. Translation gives CAWSVAGPAEAFF.

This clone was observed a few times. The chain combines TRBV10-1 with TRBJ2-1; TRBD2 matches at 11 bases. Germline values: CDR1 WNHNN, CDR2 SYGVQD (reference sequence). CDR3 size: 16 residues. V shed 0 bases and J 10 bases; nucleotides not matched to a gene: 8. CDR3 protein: CASSESLAGGRREQFF. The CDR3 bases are TGCGCCAGCAGTGAGTCTCTAGCGGGGGGCCGACGGGAGCAGTTCTTC.

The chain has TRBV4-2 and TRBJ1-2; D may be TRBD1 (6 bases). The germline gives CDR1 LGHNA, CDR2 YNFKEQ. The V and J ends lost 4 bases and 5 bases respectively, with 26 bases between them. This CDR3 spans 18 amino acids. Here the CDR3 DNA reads TGTGCCAGCAGCCTTAGATTTCAGGGGCCCCTCCACGGGTATGGCTACACCTTC. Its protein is CASSLRFQGPLHGYGYTF.

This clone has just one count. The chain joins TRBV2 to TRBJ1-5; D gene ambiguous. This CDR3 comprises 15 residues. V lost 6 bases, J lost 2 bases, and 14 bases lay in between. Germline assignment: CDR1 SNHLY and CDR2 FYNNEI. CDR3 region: CASRVRGGGNQPQHF. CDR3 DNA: TGTGCCAGCAGGGTCCGGGGTGGGGGCAATCAGCCCCAGCATTTT.

This CDR3 reads CATTALGTRDTQYF. The CDR3 nucleotides are TGCGCCACCACTGCGCTTGGGACGAGAGATACGCAGTATTTT. V is TRBV5-1 and J is TRBJ2-3; D possibly uses TRBD1 or TRBD2 (5 bases each). Trimming pared 9 bases from V and 5 bases from J, leaving 19 bases between. The CDR3 sequence is 14 residues long. CDR1 is SGHRS, CDR2 YFSETQ, per germline.

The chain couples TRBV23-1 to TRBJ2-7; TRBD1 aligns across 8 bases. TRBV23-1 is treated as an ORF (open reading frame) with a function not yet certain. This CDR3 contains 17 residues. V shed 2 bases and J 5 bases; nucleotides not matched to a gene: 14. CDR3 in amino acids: CASSQRAITGGLDEQYF. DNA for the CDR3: TGCGCCAGCAGTCAACGCGCGATAACAGGGGGACTGGACGAGCAGTACTTC.

The CDR3 region has the DNA TGCGCCAGCAGCCGGACAGGCGATGGCTACACCTTC. Translating gives CASSRTGDGYTF. The chain is built from TRBV5-1 and TRBJ1-2; 7 nucleotides agree with TRBD1. CDR3 length equals 12 residues. Germline values: CDR1 SGHRS, CDR2 YFSETQ. Germline trimming cut 4 bases from V and 6 bases from J; bases unmatched to any gene: 3.

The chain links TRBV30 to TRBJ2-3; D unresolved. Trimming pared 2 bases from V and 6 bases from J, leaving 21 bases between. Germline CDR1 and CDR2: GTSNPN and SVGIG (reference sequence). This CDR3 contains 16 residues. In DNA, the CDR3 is TGTGCCTGGAGTAAGGCGATTCTTCTATCGGTGGATACGCAGTATTTT. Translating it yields CAWSKAILLSVDTQYF.

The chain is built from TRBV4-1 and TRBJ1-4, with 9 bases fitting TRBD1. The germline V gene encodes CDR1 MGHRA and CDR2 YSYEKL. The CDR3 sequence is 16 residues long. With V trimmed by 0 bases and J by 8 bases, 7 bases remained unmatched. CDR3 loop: CASSQDPGTGREKLFF. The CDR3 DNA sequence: TGCGCCAGCAGCCAAGATCCCGGGACAGGGCGCGAAAAACTGTTTTTT.

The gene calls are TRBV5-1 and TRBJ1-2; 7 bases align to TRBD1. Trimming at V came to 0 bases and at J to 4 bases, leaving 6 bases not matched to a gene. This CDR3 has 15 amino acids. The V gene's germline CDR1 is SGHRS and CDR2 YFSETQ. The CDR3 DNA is TGCGCCAGCAGCTTGGAATCAGGGGGTGGCTATGGCTACACCTTC. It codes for CASSLESGGGYGYTF.

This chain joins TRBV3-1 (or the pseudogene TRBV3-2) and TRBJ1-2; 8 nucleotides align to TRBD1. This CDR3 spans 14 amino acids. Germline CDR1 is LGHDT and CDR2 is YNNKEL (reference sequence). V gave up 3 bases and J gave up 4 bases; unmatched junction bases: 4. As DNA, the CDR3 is TGTGCCAGCAGCCAGTACACAGGGGGCTATGGCTACACCTTC. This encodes CASSQYTGGYGYTF.